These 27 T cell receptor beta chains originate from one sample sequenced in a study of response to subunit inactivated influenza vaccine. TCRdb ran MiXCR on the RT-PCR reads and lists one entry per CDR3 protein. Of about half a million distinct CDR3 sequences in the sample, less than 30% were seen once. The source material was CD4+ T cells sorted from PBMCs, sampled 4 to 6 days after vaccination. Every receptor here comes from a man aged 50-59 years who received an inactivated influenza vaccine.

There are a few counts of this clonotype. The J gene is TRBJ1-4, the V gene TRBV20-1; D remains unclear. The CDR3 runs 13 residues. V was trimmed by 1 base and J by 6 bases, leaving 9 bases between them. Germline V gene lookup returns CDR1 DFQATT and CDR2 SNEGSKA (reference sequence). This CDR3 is CSARGRNDEKLFF. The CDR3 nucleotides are TGCAGTGCTAGAGGACGGAACGATGAAAAACTGTTTTTT.

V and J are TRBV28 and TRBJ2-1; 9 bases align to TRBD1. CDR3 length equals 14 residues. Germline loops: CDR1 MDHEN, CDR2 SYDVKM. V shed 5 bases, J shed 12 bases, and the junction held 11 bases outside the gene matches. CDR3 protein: CASSRDRVRIGQFF. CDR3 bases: TGTGCCAGCAGTAGGGACAGGGTACGCATTGGGCAGTTCTTC.

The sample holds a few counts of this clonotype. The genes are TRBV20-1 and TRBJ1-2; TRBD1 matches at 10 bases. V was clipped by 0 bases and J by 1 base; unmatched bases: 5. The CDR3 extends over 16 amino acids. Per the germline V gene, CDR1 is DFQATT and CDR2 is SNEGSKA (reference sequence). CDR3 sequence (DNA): TGCAGTGCTAGAGATCCCCGGGACAGGGGTAACTATGGCTACACCTTC. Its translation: CSARDPRDRGNYGYTF.

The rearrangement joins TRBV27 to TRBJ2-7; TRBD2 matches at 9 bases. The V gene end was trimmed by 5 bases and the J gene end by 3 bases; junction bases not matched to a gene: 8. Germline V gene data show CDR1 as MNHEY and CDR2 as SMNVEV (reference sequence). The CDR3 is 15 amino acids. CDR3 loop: CASSPTISGSYEQYF. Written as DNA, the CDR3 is TGTGCCAGCAGTCCCACGATTAGCGGGAGCTACGAGCAGTACTTC.

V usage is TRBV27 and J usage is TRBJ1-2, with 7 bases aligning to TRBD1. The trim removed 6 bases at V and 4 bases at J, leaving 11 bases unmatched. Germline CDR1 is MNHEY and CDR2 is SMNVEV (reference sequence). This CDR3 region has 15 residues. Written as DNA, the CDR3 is TGTGCCAGCAGCCGGACAGGCCCGGCCCCCTATGGCTACACCTTC. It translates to CASSRTGPAPYGYTF.

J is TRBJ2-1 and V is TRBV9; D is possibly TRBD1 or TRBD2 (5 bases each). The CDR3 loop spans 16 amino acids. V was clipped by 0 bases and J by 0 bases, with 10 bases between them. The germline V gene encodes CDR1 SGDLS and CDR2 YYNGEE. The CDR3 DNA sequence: TGTGCCAGCAGCGTAGAAGAGGGGAGCTCCTACAATGAGCAGTTCTTC. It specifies CASSVEEGSSYNEQFF.

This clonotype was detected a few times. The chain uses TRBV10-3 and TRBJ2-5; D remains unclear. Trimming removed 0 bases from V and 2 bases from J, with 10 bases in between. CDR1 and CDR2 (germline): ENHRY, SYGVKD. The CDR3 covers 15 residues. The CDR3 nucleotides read TGTGCCATCAGTGAGTCGTGGGCAGGTCAAGAGACCCAGTACTTC. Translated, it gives CAISESWAGQETQYF.

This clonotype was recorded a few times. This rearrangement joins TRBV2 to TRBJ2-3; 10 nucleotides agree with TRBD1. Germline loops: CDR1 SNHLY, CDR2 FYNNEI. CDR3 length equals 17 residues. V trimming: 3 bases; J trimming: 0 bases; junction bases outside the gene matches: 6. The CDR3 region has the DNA TGTGCCAGCAGTGACCAGGACAGGGGGGCAAGCACAGATACGCAGTATTTT. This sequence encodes CASSDQDRGASTDTQYF.

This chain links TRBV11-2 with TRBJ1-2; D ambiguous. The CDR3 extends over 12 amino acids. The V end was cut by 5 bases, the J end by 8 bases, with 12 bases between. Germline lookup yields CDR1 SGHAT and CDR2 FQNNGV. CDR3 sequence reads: CASSKGTVGYTF. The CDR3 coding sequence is TGTGCCAGCAGCAAGGGTACGGTCGGCTACACCTTC.

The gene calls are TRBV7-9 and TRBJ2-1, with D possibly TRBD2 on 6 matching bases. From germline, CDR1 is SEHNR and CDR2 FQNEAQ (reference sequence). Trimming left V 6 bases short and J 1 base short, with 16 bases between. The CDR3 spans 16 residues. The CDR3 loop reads CASSDGKGRSYNEQFF. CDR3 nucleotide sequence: TGTGCCAGCAGTGACGGCAAAGGGAGGTCCTACAATGAGCAGTTCTTC.

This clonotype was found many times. The CDR3 DNA sequence: TGTGCCAGCAGCTCTGGACAGGGCACCTACGAGCAGTACTTC. Translating it yields CASSSGQGTYEQYF. This rearrangement joins TRBV7-2 to TRBJ2-7, with TRBD1 identical over 8 bases. The germline CDR1 and CDR2 sequences are SGHTA and FQGNSA. V was pared by 4 bases and J by 2 bases, with 4 bases of the junction left unmatched. The CDR3 is made up of 14 amino acids.

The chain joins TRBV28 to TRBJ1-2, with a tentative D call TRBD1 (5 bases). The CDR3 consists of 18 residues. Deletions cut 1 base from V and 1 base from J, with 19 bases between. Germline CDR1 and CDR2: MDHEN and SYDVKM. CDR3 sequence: CASSLLWDPEGVNYGYTF. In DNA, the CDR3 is TGTGCCAGCAGTTTATTGTGGGACCCGGAAGGAGTTAACTATGGCTACACCTTC.

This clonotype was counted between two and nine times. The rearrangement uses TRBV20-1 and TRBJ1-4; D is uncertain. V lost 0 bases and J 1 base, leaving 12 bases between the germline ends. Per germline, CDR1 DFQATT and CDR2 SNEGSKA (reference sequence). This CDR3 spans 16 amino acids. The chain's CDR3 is CSARDLGEETNEKLFF. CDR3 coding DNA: TGCAGTGCTAGAGATCTCGGCGAGGAAACTAATGAAAAACTGTTTTTT.

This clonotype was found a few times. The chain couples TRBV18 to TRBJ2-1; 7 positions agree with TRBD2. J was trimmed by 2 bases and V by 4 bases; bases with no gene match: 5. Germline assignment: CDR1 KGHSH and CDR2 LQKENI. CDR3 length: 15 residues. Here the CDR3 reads CASSLLTSPYNEQFF. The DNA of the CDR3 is TGTGCCAGCTCACTCCTGACTAGCCCCTACAATGAGCAGTTCTTC.

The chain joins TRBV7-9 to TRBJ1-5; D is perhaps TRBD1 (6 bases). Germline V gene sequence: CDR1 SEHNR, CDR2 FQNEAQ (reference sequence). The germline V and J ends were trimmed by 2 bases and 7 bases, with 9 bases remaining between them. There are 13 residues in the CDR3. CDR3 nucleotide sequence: TGTGCCAGCAGCTTAACCGGGACACAGCCCCAGCATTTT. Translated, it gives CASSLTGTQPQHF.

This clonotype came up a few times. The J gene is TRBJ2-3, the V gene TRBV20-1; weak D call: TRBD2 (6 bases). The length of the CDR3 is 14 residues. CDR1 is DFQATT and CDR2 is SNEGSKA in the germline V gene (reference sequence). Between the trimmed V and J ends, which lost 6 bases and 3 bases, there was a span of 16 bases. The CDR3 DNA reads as TGCAGTGCGACCTCCCCAGCGGGTACAGATACGCAGTATTTT. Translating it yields CSATSPAGTDTQYF.

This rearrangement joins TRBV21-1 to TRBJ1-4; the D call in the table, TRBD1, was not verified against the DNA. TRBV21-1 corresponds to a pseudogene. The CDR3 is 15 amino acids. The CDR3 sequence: CASSGQGALREKLFF. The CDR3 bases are TGTGCCAGCAGCGGACAGGGGGCGCTGAGGGAAAAACTGTTTTTT.

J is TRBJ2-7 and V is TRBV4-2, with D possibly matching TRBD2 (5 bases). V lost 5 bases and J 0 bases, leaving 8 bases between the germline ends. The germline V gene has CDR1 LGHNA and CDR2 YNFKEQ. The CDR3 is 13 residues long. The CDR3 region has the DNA TGTGCCAGCAGCGAGGGAAGCTCCTACGAGCAGTACTTC. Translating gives CASSEGSSYEQYF.

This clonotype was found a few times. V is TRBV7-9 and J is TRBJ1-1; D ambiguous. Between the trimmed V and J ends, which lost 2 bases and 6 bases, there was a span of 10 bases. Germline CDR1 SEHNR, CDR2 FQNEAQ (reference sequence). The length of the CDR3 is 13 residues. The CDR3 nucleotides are TGTGCCAGCAGCTTAACGAGGTGGGCTGAAGCTTTCTTT. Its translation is CASSLTRWAEAFF.

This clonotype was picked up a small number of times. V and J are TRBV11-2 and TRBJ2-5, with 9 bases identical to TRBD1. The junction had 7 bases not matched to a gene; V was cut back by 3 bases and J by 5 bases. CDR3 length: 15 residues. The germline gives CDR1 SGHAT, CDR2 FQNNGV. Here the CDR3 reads CASSFSGQGLETQYF. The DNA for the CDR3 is TGTGCCAGCAGCTTTTCGGGACAGGGTTTGGAGACCCAGTACTTC.

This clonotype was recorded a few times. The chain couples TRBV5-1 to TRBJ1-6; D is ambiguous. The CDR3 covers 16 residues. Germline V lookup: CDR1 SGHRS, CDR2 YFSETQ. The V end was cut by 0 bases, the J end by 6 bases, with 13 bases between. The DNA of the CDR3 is TGCGCCAGCAGCTTGGAGTGGGCAGCCATTAATTCACCCCTCCACTTT. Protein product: CASSLEWAAINSPLHF.

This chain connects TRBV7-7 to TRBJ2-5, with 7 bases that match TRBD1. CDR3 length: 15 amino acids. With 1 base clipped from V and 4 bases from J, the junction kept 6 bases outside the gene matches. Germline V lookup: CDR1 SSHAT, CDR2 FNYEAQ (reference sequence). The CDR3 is CASSLGLGTAETQYF. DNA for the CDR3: TGTGCCAGCAGCTTAGGTCTGGGGACAGCAGAGACCCAGTACTTC.

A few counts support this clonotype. CDR3 region: CASSPGTVTVAKNIQYF. The CDR3 DNA follows: TGTGCCAGCAGCCCGGGGACGGTGACCGTAGCCAAAAACATTCAGTACTTC. The chain has TRBV7-8 and TRBJ2-4; possibly TRBD1 or TRBD2 for D (5 bases each). CDR3 length: 17 amino acids. V was clipped by 5 bases and J by 0 bases, with 17 bases between them. Germline values: CDR1 SGHVS, CDR2 FQNEAQ.

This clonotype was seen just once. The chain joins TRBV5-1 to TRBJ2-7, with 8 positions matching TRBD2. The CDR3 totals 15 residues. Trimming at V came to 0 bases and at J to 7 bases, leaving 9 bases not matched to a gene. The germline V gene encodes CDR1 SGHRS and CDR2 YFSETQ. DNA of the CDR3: TGCGCCAGCAGCTTGGTCTCGGGAGGGCCGCGGGAGCAGTACTTC. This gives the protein CASSLVSGGPREQYF.

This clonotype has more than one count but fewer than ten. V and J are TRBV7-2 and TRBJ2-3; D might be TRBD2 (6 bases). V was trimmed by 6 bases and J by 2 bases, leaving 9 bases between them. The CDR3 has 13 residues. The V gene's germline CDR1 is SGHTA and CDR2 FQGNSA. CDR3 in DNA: TGTGCCAGCAGGCGGGGACTCACAGATACGCAGTATTTT. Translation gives CASRRGLTDTQYF.

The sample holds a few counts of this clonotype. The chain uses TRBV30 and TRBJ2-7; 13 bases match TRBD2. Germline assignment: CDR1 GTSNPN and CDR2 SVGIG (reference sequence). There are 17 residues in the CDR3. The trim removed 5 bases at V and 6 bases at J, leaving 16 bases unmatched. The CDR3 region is CAWALGGTSGVVGEQYF. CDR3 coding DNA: TGTGCCTGGGCCCTCGGCGGGACTAGCGGGGTGGTAGGCGAGCAGTACTTC.

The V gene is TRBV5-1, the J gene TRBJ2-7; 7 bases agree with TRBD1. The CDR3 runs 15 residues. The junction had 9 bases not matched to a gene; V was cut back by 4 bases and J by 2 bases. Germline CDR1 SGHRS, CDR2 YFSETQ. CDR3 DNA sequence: TGCGCCAGCAGCCCCCGGACAGGTGTGCCCTACGAGCAGTACTTC. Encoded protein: CASSPRTGVPYEQYF.